These 13 T cell receptor beta chains were sequenced from one sample in a study of blood T cell repertoires in COVID-19. Clones were read by immunoSEQ multiplex PCR, and TCRdb kept only the in-frame ones, dropping some. The sample shows approximately 130,000 clones, 70% to 90% of them seen only once. Input material: peripheral blood. The receptors stem from a human donor in a cohort sampled during active COVID-19.

The rearrangement links TRBV27 to TRBJ2-5; 12 bases line up with TRBD1. The CDR3 totals 16 residues. With V trimmed by 1 base and J by 5 bases, 5 bases remained unmatched. Per germline, CDR1 MNHEY and CDR2 SMNVEV (reference sequence). DNA of the CDR3: TGTGCCAGCAGTTTATGGGCGGGACAGGGGGCGGAGACCCAGTACTTC. Protein product: CASSLWAGQGAETQYF.

This chain connects TRBV2 to TRBJ2-3; the match to TRBD1 covers 7 bases. J lost 14 bases, V lost 4 bases, and 9 bases had no gene match. Germline loops: CDR1 SNHLY, CDR2 FYNNEI. CDR3 size: 12 residues. This CDR3 reads CASSADRDRRYF. CDR3 nucleotide sequence: TGTGCCAGCAGTGCCGACCGGGACAGAAGGTATTTT.

The chain is built from TRBV6-8 and TRBJ2-4; 9 positions match TRBD2. The CDR3 is 15 residues long. The germline V gene encodes CDR1 MNHGY and CDR2 SAAAGT. V was pared by 8 bases and J by 0 bases, with 5 bases of the junction left unmatched. CDR3 amino acids: CASQPSGAAKNIQYF. The CDR3 nucleotides read TGTGCCAGCCAGCCTAGCGGGGCAGCCAAAAACATTCAGTACTTC.

The chain recombines TRBV21-1 with TRBJ2-5; the D call TRBD1 from the table was never checked on the DNA. TRBV21-1 is marked as a pseudogene. CDR3 length: 14 amino acids. CDR3 in amino acids: CASSKEYSQETQYF. CDR3 nucleotide sequence: TGTGCCAGCAGCAAAGAATACAGTCAAGAGACCCAGTACTTC.

V usage is TRBV5-5 and J usage is TRBJ2-1; 12 bases match TRBD2. V lost 3 bases and J lost 4; bases outside the gene matches: 5. The CDR3 spans 16 residues. CDR1 and CDR2 (germline): SGHKS, YYEKEE (reference sequence). In nucleotides, the CDR3 is TGTGCCAGCAGCTGGGACCTAGCGGGAGGGTACAATGAGCAGTTCTTC. Translation gives CASSWDLAGGYNEQFF.

The rearrangement uses TRBV18 and TRBJ2-3; 14 nucleotides agree with TRBD2. V dropped 3 bases and J dropped 2; count of bases not matched to a gene: 1. CDR1 and CDR2 from the germline V gene are KGHSH and LQKENI. CDR3 size: 16 residues. Written as DNA, the CDR3 is TGTGCCAGCTCACCGACTAGCGGGGGGGCCACAGATACGCAGTATTTT. Protein product: CASSPTSGGATDTQYF.

The V gene is TRBV3-1 (or the pseudogene TRBV3-2), the J gene TRBJ2-7; 12 bases line up with TRBD2. Germline V CDR1 and CDR2: LGHDT, YNNKEL (reference sequence). The V gene end was trimmed by 3 bases and the J gene end by 0 bases; junction bases not matched to a gene: 9. CDR3 length: 18 residues. The CDR3 DNA follows: TGTGCCAGCAGCCACAGACTAGCGGGGGCCCACGACTCCTACGAGCAGTACTTC. Translating gives CASSHRLAGAHDSYEQYF.

The chain carries TRBV5-4 and TRBJ2-6; weak D call: TRBD1 (6 bases). The V gene's germline CDR1 is SGHNT and CDR2 YYREEE (reference sequence). This CDR3 has 15 residues. V lost 1 base and J lost 4, with 9 bases in between. DNA for the CDR3: TGTGCCAGCAGCTTGCTAGGGGGAGGGGCCAACGTCCTGACTTTC. Its protein is CASSLLGGGANVLTF.

The chain carries TRBV5-1 and TRBJ1-3; D unresolved. The CDR3 totals 15 residues. V lost 0 bases to trimming and J lost 0 bases, with 7 bases between them. Germline CDR1 SGHRS, CDR2 YFSETQ. Here the CDR3 DNA reads TGCGCCAGCAGCTTGGTGGCGGGCTCTGGAAACACCATATATTTT. As protein: CASSLVAGSGNTIYF.

This sequence joins TRBV28 and TRBJ2-1; D might be TRBD1 (6 bases). Germline values: CDR1 MDHEN, CDR2 SYDVKM. CDR3 size: 16 residues. Trimming left V 2 bases short and J 4 bases short, with 15 bases between. This chain's CDR3 is CASSLDLAGVYNEQFF. DNA of the CDR3: TGTGCCAGCAGTTTAGATTTGGCAGGGGTTTACAATGAGCAGTTCTTC.

The V call is TRBV5-1, the J call TRBJ2-2; TRBD1 agrees at 8 bases. CDR1 SGHRS and CDR2 YFSETQ come from the germline V gene. Trimming at V came to 3 bases and at J to 8 bases, leaving 6 bases not matched to a gene. This CDR3 contains 14 residues. CDR3 protein: CASSSQGANGELFF. In DNA, the CDR3 is TGCGCCAGCAGCTCCCAGGGGGCCAATGGGGAGCTGTTTTTT.

The rearrangement joins TRBV5-1 to TRBJ2-5; 9 bases are shared with TRBD2. V shed 2 bases, J shed 1 base, and the junction held 6 bases outside the gene matches. Germline V gene sequence: CDR1 SGHRS, CDR2 YFSETQ. The CDR3 extends over 16 amino acids. The CDR3 is CASSFLTSGLQETQYF. The CDR3 bases are TGCGCCAGCAGCTTCCTGACTAGCGGCCTCCAAGAGACCCAGTACTTC.

The rearrangement joins TRBV4-2 to TRBJ1-5; D ambiguous. Deletions cut 6 bases from V and 2 bases from J, with 20 bases between. Germline CDR1 reads LGHNA; CDR2 reads YNFKEQ. The CDR3 extends over 17 amino acids. CDR3 sequence (DNA): TGTGCCAGCAGTCCAGTCGTAGGAGCGAGGGGCAATCAGCCCCAGCATTTT. Amino acids: CASSPVVGARGNQPQHF.